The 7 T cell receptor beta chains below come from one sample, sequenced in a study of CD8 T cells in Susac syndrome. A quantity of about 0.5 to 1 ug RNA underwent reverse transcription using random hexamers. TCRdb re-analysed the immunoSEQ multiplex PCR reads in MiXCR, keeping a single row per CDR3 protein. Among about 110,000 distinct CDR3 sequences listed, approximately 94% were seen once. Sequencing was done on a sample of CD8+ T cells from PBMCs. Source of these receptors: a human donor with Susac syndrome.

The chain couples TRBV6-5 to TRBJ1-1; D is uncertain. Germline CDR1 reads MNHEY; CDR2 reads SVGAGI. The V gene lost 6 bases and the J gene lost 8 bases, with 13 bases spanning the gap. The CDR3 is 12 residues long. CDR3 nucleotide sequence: TGTGCCAGCAGCCGAGGCGAGGAGGAAGCTTTCTTT. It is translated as CASSRGEEEAFF.

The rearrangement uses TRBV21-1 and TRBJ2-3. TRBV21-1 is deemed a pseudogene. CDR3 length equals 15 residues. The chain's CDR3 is CASSKLGNTTDTQYF. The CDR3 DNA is TGTGCCAGCAGCAAACTGGGTAACACCACAGATACGCAGTATTTT.

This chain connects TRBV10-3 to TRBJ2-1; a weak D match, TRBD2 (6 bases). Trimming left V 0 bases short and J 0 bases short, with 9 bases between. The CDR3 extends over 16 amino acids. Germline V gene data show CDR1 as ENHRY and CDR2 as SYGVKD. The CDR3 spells CAISESTRSSYNEQFF. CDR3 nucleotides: TGTGCCATCAGTGAGTCGACTAGAAGCTCCTACAATGAGCAGTTCTTC.

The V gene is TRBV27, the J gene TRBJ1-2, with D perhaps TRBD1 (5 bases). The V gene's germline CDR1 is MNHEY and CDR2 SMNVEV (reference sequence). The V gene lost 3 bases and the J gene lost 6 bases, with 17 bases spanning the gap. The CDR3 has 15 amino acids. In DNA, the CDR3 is TGTGCCAGCAGTTTTGCCGTGGGCAGGGATGATGGCTACACCTTC. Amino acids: CASSFAVGRDDGYTF.

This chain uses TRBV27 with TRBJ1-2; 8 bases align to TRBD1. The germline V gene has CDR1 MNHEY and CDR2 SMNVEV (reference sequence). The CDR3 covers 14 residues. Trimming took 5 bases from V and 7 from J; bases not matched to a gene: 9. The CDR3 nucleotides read TGTGCCAGCAGTCCTCGGACAGGGCCAATTGGCTACACCTTC. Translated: CASSPRTGPIGYTF.

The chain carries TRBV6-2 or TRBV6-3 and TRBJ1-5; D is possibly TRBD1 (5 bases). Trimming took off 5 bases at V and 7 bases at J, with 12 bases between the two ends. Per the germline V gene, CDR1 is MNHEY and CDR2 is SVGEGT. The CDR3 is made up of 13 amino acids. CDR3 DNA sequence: TGTGCCAGCAGTCCAGGGACCAGACAGCCCCAGCATTTT. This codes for CASSPGTRQPQHF.

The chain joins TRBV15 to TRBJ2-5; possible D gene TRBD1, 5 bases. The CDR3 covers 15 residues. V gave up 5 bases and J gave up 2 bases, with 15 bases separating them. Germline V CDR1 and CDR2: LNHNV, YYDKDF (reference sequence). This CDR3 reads CATSPNGQGQETQYF. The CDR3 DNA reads TGTGCCACCAGCCCAAACGGGCAGGGACAAGAGACCCAGTACTTC.